These 18 T cell receptor beta chains came from one sample sequenced in a study of cytomegalovirus exposure and HLA in healthy donors. The repertoire was sequenced with immunoSEQ multiplex PCR; TCRdb's copy has only in-frame clones and lacks some. The sample carries about 170,000 clones, roughly 91% recorded once. The sample consisted of PBMCs. The source is a man younger than 35 in good health and CMV-seropositive.

This chain links TRBV27 with TRBJ2-5; 8 nucleotides match TRBD2. Trimming removed 2 bases from V and 4 bases from J; junction bases left unmatched: 9. This CDR3 comprises 16 residues. Per germline, CDR1 MNHEY and CDR2 SMNVEV (reference sequence). The CDR3 spells CASSLHSTSDIETQYF. CDR3 coding DNA: TGTGCCAGCAGTTTACACTCGACTAGCGACATAGAGACCCAGTACTTC.

The chain combines TRBV14 with TRBJ2-1; no clear D. Germline values: CDR1 SGHDN, CDR2 FVKESK. Trimming left V 1 base short and J 3 bases short, with 10 bases between. The CDR3 runs 15 residues. CDR3 sequence reads: CASSQGPVVYNEQFF. CDR3 coding DNA: TGTGCCAGCAGCCAAGGGCCCGTGGTCTACAATGAGCAGTTCTTC.

The chain carries TRBV5-1 and TRBJ2-7; TRBD1 matches at 8 bases. The germline V gene encodes CDR1 SGHRS and CDR2 YFSETQ. The CDR3 spans 15 residues. The V gene end was trimmed by 0 bases and the J gene end by 9 bases; junction bases not matched to a gene: 11. The CDR3 DNA reads TGCGCCAGCAGCTTGGAGTCAGGGGGCATCGTTGTGCAGTACTTC. This encodes CASSLESGGIVVQYF.

V is TRBV11-3 and J is TRBJ1-3; maybe TRBD1 (6 bases). The CDR3 spans 17 residues. Per the germline V gene, CDR1 is SGHNT and CDR2 is YENEEA. V was cut by 5 bases and J by 5 bases, with 22 bases left in between. CDR3 sequence reads: CASSHYAARGQRNTIYF. CDR3 bases: TGTGCCAGCAGCCACTACGCCGCACGGGGACAAAGAAACACCATATATTTT.

V usage is TRBV5-4 and J usage is TRBJ1-5, with TRBD1 matching 8 bases. V dropped 2 bases and J dropped 3; count of bases not matched to a gene: 4. This CDR3 comprises 15 residues. The germline gives CDR1 SGHNT, CDR2 YYREEE (reference sequence). The CDR3 loop is CASSFGQGDNQPQHF. The CDR3 coding sequence is TGTGCCAGCAGCTTTGGACAGGGTGACAATCAGCCCCAGCATTTT.

This clone was counted only a few times. The CDR3 DNA is TGCGCCAGCAGCTTTCAGGCCAACACTGAAGCTTTCTTT. Its translation: CASSFQANTEAFF. The chain combines TRBV5-1 with TRBJ1-1; D is ambiguous. The V end lost 2 bases, the J end lost 2 bases, and 7 bases lay between the germline ends. Germline assignment: CDR1 SGHRS and CDR2 YFSETQ. This CDR3 has 13 amino acids.

V is TRBV10-3 and J is TRBJ2-3; 7 bases line up with TRBD1. Unmatched junction bases numbered 4, after V lost 7 bases and J lost 0 bases. The CDR3 spans 14 residues. Germline-derived CDR1 and CDR2 are ENHRY and SYGVKD. The CDR3 DNA reads TGTGCCATCACGTCAGGGGGTAGCACAGATACGCAGTATTTT. This gives the protein CAITSGGSTDTQYF.

This chain connects TRBV19 to TRBJ2-5; TRBD2 matches at 8 bases. Germline loops: CDR1 LNHDA, CDR2 SQIVND (reference sequence). Unmatched junction bases numbered 4, after V lost 6 bases and J lost 1 base. The CDR3 length is 14 residues. Here the CDR3 reads CASRREAVQETQYF. As DNA, the CDR3 is TGTGCCAGTAGGCGGGAGGCCGTCCAAGAGACCCAGTACTTC. The full variable domain, its missing parts supplied by reference TRBV19 and TRBJ2-5, is DGGITQSPKYLFRKEGQNVTLSCEQNLNHDAMYWYRQDPGQGLRLIYYSQIVNDFQKGDIAEGYSVSREKKESFPLTVTSAQKNPTAFYLCASRREAVQETQYFGPGTRLLVL.

This clone was picked up a small number of times. The V call is TRBV2, the J call TRBJ1-2; 10 bases agree with TRBD1. J lost 6 bases, V lost 5 bases, and 6 bases had no gene match. Germline lookup yields CDR1 SNHLY and CDR2 FYNNEI. The CDR3 covers 14 residues. Here the CDR3 reads CASSSRGTGDGYTF. The CDR3 bases are TGTGCCAGCAGTTCCCGTGGGACAGGGGATGGCTACACCTTC.

The chain is built from TRBV5-1 and TRBJ2-7; 10 nucleotides line up with TRBD1. V shed 2 bases and J 6 bases; nucleotides not matched to a gene: 11. Germline-derived CDR1 and CDR2 are SGHRS and YFSETQ. There are 16 residues in the CDR3. The CDR3 region is CASSLQTGTGDSEQYF. The DNA for the CDR3 is TGCGCCAGCAGCTTACAAACCGGGACAGGGGACTCCGAGCAGTACTTC.

The chain couples TRBV7-2 to TRBJ2-7, with TRBD2 identical over 8 bases. The J segment lost 7 bases and the V segment lost 1 base, leaving 9 bases of the junction unmatched. CDR1 SGHTA and CDR2 FQGNSA come from the germline V gene. The CDR3 extends over 15 amino acids. CDR3 amino acids: CASSLEAGANGEQYF. Here the CDR3 DNA reads TGTGCCAGCAGCTTAGAAGCGGGAGCTAACGGGGAGCAGTACTTC.

V is TRBV2 and J is TRBJ2-5; 7 bases align to TRBD2. CDR3 length: 13 residues. Germline CDR1 SNHLY, CDR2 FYNNEI. V lost 4 bases and J lost 5; bases outside the gene matches: 4. The CDR3 protein is CASSGQGGETQYF. In DNA, the CDR3 is TGTGCCAGCAGTGGGCAGGGAGGGGAGACCCAGTACTTC.

The V and J genes are TRBV5-6 and TRBJ2-7; D perhaps matches TRBD1 (5 bases). V lost 0 bases and J lost 5, with 9 bases in between. The germline V gene encodes CDR1 SGHDT and CDR2 YYEEEE. The CDR3 has 13 residues. The CDR3 bases are TGTGCCAGCAGCTTGGGCAGGGCCAACGAGCAGTACTTC. Protein product: CASSLGRANEQYF.

The chain uses TRBV28 and TRBJ2-1; TRBD1 matches 9 bases. V shed 11 bases and J 5 bases; nucleotides not matched to a gene: 7. Germline-derived CDR1 and CDR2 are MDHEN and SYDVKM. CDR3 size: 13 residues. The CDR3 nucleotides are TGTGCCTGCGGGACAGGGTTGAACAATGAGCAGTTCTTC. It translates to CACGTGLNNEQFF.

This clone was seen only once. This chain connects TRBV5-1 to TRBJ1-1, with a tentative D call TRBD1 (6 bases). Germline CDR1 is SGHRS and CDR2 is YFSETQ. The CDR3 length is 16 residues. Between the trimmed V and J ends, which lost 1 base and 2 bases, there was a span of 15 bases. The CDR3 nucleotides read TGCGCCAGCAGCTTGAGCGGGGGCGGGTTTAACACTGAAGCTTTCTTT. Translation: CASSLSGGGFNTEAFF.

The genes are TRBV6-1 and TRBJ1-5, with TRBD1 matching over 7 bases. The germline CDR1 and CDR2 sequences are MNHNS and SASEGT. With 6 bases clipped from V and 7 bases from J, the junction kept 6 bases outside the gene matches. The CDR3 spans 13 residues. The CDR3 protein is CASSGTVRQPQHF. DNA for the CDR3: TGTGCCAGCAGCGGGACAGTGAGACAGCCCCAGCATTTT.

The rearrangement links TRBV27 to TRBJ1-5; TRBD1 matches at 10 bases. CDR3 length: 16 residues. Germline CDR1 MNHEY, CDR2 SMNVEV (reference sequence). J gave up 4 bases and V 3 bases, and 6 bases lay outside the gene matches. CDR3: CASSFGTGEGNQPQHF. The CDR3 DNA is TGTGCCAGCAGTTTCGGGACAGGGGAAGGTAATCAGCCCCAGCATTTT.

This chain uses TRBV7-9 with TRBJ2-3; possibly TRBD2 for D (5 bases). Germline V lookup: CDR1 SEHNR, CDR2 FQNEAQ (reference sequence). With 5 bases removed from V and 2 bases from J, the gap between germline ends came to 11 bases. There are 14 residues in the CDR3. CDR3 coding DNA: TGTGCCAGCAGCCCTCCGCGGGTCACAGATACGCAGTATTTT. This translates into CASSPPRVTDTQYF.